The 27 T cell receptor beta chains reported below all come from one sample, sequenced in a study of blood T cell repertoires in COVID-19. Clones were sequenced by immunoSEQ multiplex PCR, and TCRdb holds only the in-frame ones, with some missing. The sample gives about 200,000 clones, 85% to 90% of which show up once; 1.2% is in the top ten. The sample taken for sequencing was PBMCs or T cells enriched from blood (not recorded which). Receptors were obtained from a man aged 30 to 45 who had recovered from COVID-19.

This clone came up a few times. The genes are TRBV6-2 or TRBV6-3 and TRBJ2-6; 7 bases are shared with TRBD2. The CDR3 contains 16 residues. Germline CDR1 and CDR2: MNHEY and SVGEGT. J gave up 0 bases and V 1 base, and 0 bases lay outside the gene matches. Here the CDR3 reads CASSYWGGSGANVLTF. Written as DNA, the CDR3 is TGTGCCAGCAGTTACTGGGGGGGCTCTGGGGCCAACGTCCTGACTTTC.

The chain links TRBV5-4 to TRBJ1-6; tentative D call: TRBD1 (6 bases). The CDR3 is 15 amino acids. Germline V CDR1 and CDR2: SGHNT, YYREEE (reference sequence). V gave up 5 bases and J gave up 8 bases, with 17 bases separating them. The CDR3 DNA sequence: TGTGCCAGCAGTCCCTTAGGGGGTGGGGATTCACCCCTCCACTTT. Translated: CASSPLGGGDSPLHF.

The chain employs TRBV4-1 and TRBJ2-1; 9 positions agree with TRBD1. Germline V CDR1 and CDR2: MGHRA, YSYEKL. Losses at the gene ends were 0 bases for V and 5 bases for J; bases not matched to a gene: 11. The CDR3 covers 18 residues. The CDR3 protein is CASSQDTTPGQGNNEQFF. The CDR3 bases are TGCGCCAGCAGCCAAGACACCACCCCGGGACAGGGTAACAATGAGCAGTTCTTC.

The chain employs TRBV6-5 and TRBJ2-7, with 9 nucleotides matching TRBD1. Germline CDR1 is MNHEY and CDR2 is SVGAGI. J was trimmed by 0 bases and V by 2 bases; bases with no gene match: 2. This CDR3 has 15 residues. DNA for the CDR3: TGTGCCAGCAGTTACGGGACAGGGAGCTCCTACGAGCAGTACTTC. This gives the protein CASSYGTGSSYEQYF.

The V gene is TRBV9, the J gene TRBJ2-7, with D maybe TRBD1 (6 bases). Germline V lookup: CDR1 SGDLS, CDR2 YYNGEE. This CDR3 contains 15 residues. Trimming removed 4 bases at V and 4 bases at J, with 18 bases between. DNA of the CDR3: TGTGCCAGCAGCACTATGAAAAAGGGGGTGTACGAGCAGTACTTC. Its protein is CASSTMKKGVYEQYF.

This chain links TRBV5-1 with TRBJ1-5; D remains unclear. Germline V gene lookup returns CDR1 SGHRS and CDR2 YFSETQ. There are 16 residues in the CDR3. Trimming removed 0 bases at V and 2 bases at J, with 12 bases between. This CDR3 is CASSLAGSGGNQPQHF. The CDR3 DNA is TGCGCCAGCAGCTTGGCGGGGAGTGGGGGCAATCAGCCCCAGCATTTT.

V gene TRBV6-6 combines with J gene TRBJ2-6, with TRBD1 as a possible D gene (5 bases). Germline CDR1 is MNHNY and CDR2 is SVGAGI (reference sequence). CDR3 size: 16 residues. Trimming took off 4 bases at V and 2 bases at J, with 12 bases between the two ends. In DNA, the CDR3 is TGTGCCAGCAGTTTCCATCAGGGTGCTGGGGCCAACGTCCTGACTTTC. Its protein is CASSFHQGAGANVLTF.

This clone was found a few times. This chain connects TRBV5-4 to TRBJ1-2, with D tentatively TRBD1 (5 bases). This CDR3 has 14 residues. Per germline, CDR1 SGHNT and CDR2 YYREEE (reference sequence). V was pared by 2 bases and J by 4 bases, with 12 bases between. This CDR3 is CASSLVTGPYGYTF. For the CDR3, the DNA is TGTGCCAGCAGCTTAGTAACAGGACCCTATGGCTACACCTTC.

The chain uses TRBV7-9 and TRBJ1-4; D possibly corresponds to TRBD1 (6 bases). This CDR3 contains 16 residues. Germline lookup yields CDR1 SEHNR and CDR2 FQNEAQ (reference sequence). V was cut by 3 bases and J by 7 bases, with 18 bases left in between. The CDR3 loop is CASSFDQGISPEKLFF. The CDR3 nucleotides read TGTGCCAGCAGCTTCGATCAGGGGATCTCTCCTGAAAAACTGTTTTTT. The full variable domain, in which reference TRBV7-9 and TRBJ1-4 provide the parts outside the CDR3, is DTGVSQNPRHKITKRGQNVTFRCDPISEHNRLYWYRQTLGQGPEFLTYFQNEAQLEKSRLLSDRFSAERPKGSFSTLEIQRTEQGDSAMYLCASSFDQGISPEKLFFGSGTQLSVL.

The chain recombines TRBV3-1 (or the pseudogene TRBV3-2) with TRBJ1-4, with D possibly matching TRBD1 (5 bases). Trimming pared 4 bases from V and 10 bases from J, leaving 25 bases between. The CDR3 totals 17 residues. CDR1 is LGHDT and CDR2 is YNNKEL in the germline V gene (reference sequence). The CDR3 bases are TGTGCCAGCAGCCTTATCGGCAGGGAAGGGGCTAAGGGAAAACTGTTTTTT. Amino acids: CASSLIGREGAKGKLFF.

V usage is TRBV5-6 and J usage is TRBJ2-3; 7 bases align to TRBD1. CDR3 length: 16 amino acids. The V segment lost 3 bases and the J segment 3 bases; nucleotides outside the gene matches: 10. Germline assignment: CDR1 SGHDT and CDR2 YYEEEE. The CDR3 sequence: CASSSTQGDSTDTQYF. CDR3 nucleotide sequence: TGTGCCAGCAGCTCCACCCAGGGGGATTCAACAGATACGCAGTATTTT.

The gene calls are TRBV2 and TRBJ1-2; 7 bases fit TRBD1. The CDR3 spans 14 residues. The trim removed 6 bases at V and 0 bases at J, leaving 4 bases unmatched. The germline V gene has CDR1 SNHLY and CDR2 FYNNEI. The CDR3 loop reads CASRPTGANYGYTF. The CDR3, as DNA: TGTGCCAGCAGACCTACAGGGGCTAACTATGGCTACACCTTC.

V is TRBV4-3 and J is TRBJ2-1, with unresolved D. The CDR3 loop spans 15 amino acids. The germline CDR1 and CDR2 sequences are LGHNA and YSLEER. V lost 0 bases and J 5 bases, leaving 11 bases between the germline ends. This CDR3 is CASSQDLGANNEQFF. The CDR3, as DNA: TGCGCCAGCAGCCAAGATCTCGGAGCGAACAATGAGCAGTTCTTC.

The genes are TRBV7-2 and TRBJ2-5, with TRBD1 as a possible D gene (5 bases). CDR3 length equals 14 residues. The germline CDR1 and CDR2 sequences are SGHTA and FQGNSA. V shed 5 bases and J shed 5 bases, with 15 bases lying between them. CDR3 in amino acids: CASSPTGAWETQYF. For the CDR3, the DNA is TGTGCCAGCAGCCCAACTGGGGCCTGGGAGACCCAGTACTTC. Filled out from reference TRBV7-2 and TRBJ2-5, the complete variable domain reads GAGVSQSPSNKVTEKGKDVELRCDPISGHTALYWYRQSLGQGLEFLIYFQGNSAPDKSGLPSDRFSAERTGGSVSTLTIQRTQQEDSAVYLCASSPTGAWETQYFGPGTRLLVL.

The chain combines TRBV11-3 with TRBJ2-1; no reliable D call. Germline CDR1 SGHNT, CDR2 YENEEA. V gave up 5 bases and J gave up 6 bases, with 8 bases separating them. CDR3 length: 12 residues. CDR3 amino acids: CASSRKSNEQFF. As DNA, the CDR3 is TGTGCCAGCAGCCGCAAGAGCAATGAGCAGTTCTTC.

The chain joins TRBV9 to TRBJ1-2; the D is unclear. The CDR3 extends over 14 amino acids. V lost 0 bases and J 6 bases, leaving 12 bases between the germline ends. Germline lookup yields CDR1 SGDLS and CDR2 YYNGEE. CDR3 sequence: CASSVGWQAHGYTF. In DNA form, the CDR3 reads TGTGCCAGCAGCGTAGGGTGGCAGGCCCATGGCTACACCTTC.

The chain combines TRBV5-1 with TRBJ1-1; a possible D gene is TRBD1 (6 bases). The V gene's germline CDR1 is SGHRS and CDR2 YFSETQ. Trimming took off 5 bases at V and 3 bases at J, with 11 bases between the two ends. The CDR3 spans 13 residues. CDR3 protein: CASRGQYDTEAFF. The CDR3 DNA reads as TGCGCCAGCAGAGGACAGTATGACACTGAAGCTTTCTTT. Combining the CDR3 with reference TRBV5-1 and TRBJ1-1 gives the whole variable domain KAGVTQTPRYLIKTRGQQVTLSCSPISGHRSVSWYQQTPGQGLQFLFEYFSETQRNKGNFPGRFSGRQFSNSRSEMNVSTLELGDSALYLCASRGQYDTEAFFGQGTRLTVV.

The chain has TRBV19 and TRBJ1-1; a possible D gene is TRBD1 (6 bases). CDR3 length: 14 amino acids. The V and J ends lost 5 bases and 5 bases respectively, with 15 bases between them. Germline loops: CDR1 LNHDA, CDR2 SQIVND (reference sequence). CDR3 protein: CASSGGPRGTEAFF. The CDR3 region has the DNA TGTGCCAGTAGTGGGGGTCCGAGGGGGACTGAAGCTTTCTTT.

The chain links TRBV27 to TRBJ2-1; the match to TRBD2 covers 9 bases. CDR3 length: 15 residues. Germline lookup yields CDR1 MNHEY and CDR2 SMNVEV (reference sequence). Trimming at V came to 7 bases and at J to 6 bases, leaving 10 bases not matched to a gene. The DNA of the CDR3 is TGTGCCAGCACCCAGGGGGTAGCGGGAGCCAATGAGCAGTTCTTC. Translating it yields CASTQGVAGANEQFF.

V usage is TRBV28 and J usage is TRBJ2-7; TRBD1 matches at 8 bases. The ends lost 2 bases at V and 1 base at J; junction bases unmatched: 10. Per the germline V gene, CDR1 is MDHEN and CDR2 is SYDVKM. The CDR3 has 17 amino acids. CDR3 bases: TGTGCCAGCAGTTTAAGTCTGCAGGGGGCACGTTCCTACGAGCAGTACTTC. Amino acid sequence: CASSLSLQGARSYEQYF.

The V call is TRBV27, the J call TRBJ2-7; D not certain. Germline CDR1 is MNHEY and CDR2 is SMNVEV (reference sequence). The CDR3 covers 14 residues. V shed 3 bases and J shed 3 bases, with 12 bases lying between them. The CDR3 DNA reads TGTGCCAGCAGTTTTCAGTGGAGTCTCTACGAGCAGTACTTC. This gives the protein CASSFQWSLYEQYF.

The chain employs TRBV6-5 and TRBJ1-1, with 8 bases that match TRBD1. The CDR3 totals 13 residues. J lost 1 base, V lost 6 bases, and 1 base had no gene match. Germline CDR1 reads MNHEY; CDR2 reads SVGAGI. The DNA for the CDR3 is TGTGCCAGCAGCGACAGGGGGAACACTGAAGCTTTCTTT. It translates to CASSDRGNTEAFF.

The chain joins TRBV7-2 to TRBJ1-1; 8 bases map to TRBD1. J was trimmed by 5 bases and V by 4 bases; bases with no gene match: 6. This CDR3 comprises 14 residues. From germline, CDR1 is SGHTA and CDR2 FQGNSA. CDR3 bases: TGTGCCAGCAGCTCGACAGGGGTAGGGACTGAAGCTTTCTTT. Its protein product is CASSSTGVGTEAFF.

The CDR3 is CASSRWTGRQPQHF. The CDR3 region has the DNA TGTGCCAGCAGTCGCTGGACAGGGCGTCAGCCCCAGCATTTT. V usage is TRBV6-2 or TRBV6-3 and J usage is TRBJ1-5; 8 nucleotides align to TRBD1. Per germline, CDR1 MNHEY and CDR2 SVGEGT. This CDR3 spans 14 amino acids. The V gene end was trimmed by 5 bases and the J gene end by 6 bases; junction bases not matched to a gene: 6.

This chain joins TRBV13 and TRBJ1-2; a possible D gene is TRBD1 (6 bases). This CDR3 is 13 amino acids long. Trimming shortened V by 3 bases and J by 10 bases, and 15 bases separated the two germline ends. Germline values: CDR1 PRHDT, CDR2 FYEKMQ (reference sequence). The DNA of the CDR3 is TGTGCCAGCAGCTTCATATTTACAGGGAACTACACCTTC. It encodes CASSFIFTGNYTF.

The V and J genes are TRBV7-9 and TRBJ2-5; TRBD1 matches 7 bases. Trimming cost V 6 bases and J 3 bases; bases outside gene matches: 4. Per the germline V gene, CDR1 is SEHNR and CDR2 is FQNEAQ (reference sequence). CDR3 length equals 13 residues. The CDR3 spells CASSSGTEETQYF. In DNA form, the CDR3 reads TGTGCCAGCAGTTCCGGGACAGAAGAGACCCAGTACTTC.

A few counts support this clone. V and J are TRBV4-1 and TRBJ2-2; D might be TRBD1 (6 bases). Trimming cost V 3 bases and J 6 bases, with 17 bases left between them. Germline V lookup: CDR1 MGHRA, CDR2 YSYEKL. The CDR3 has 16 residues. CDR3 protein: CASSQLGQLSAGELFF. CDR3 nucleotide sequence: TGCGCCAGCAGCCAGCTCGGACAGTTGAGCGCCGGGGAGCTGTTTTTT.